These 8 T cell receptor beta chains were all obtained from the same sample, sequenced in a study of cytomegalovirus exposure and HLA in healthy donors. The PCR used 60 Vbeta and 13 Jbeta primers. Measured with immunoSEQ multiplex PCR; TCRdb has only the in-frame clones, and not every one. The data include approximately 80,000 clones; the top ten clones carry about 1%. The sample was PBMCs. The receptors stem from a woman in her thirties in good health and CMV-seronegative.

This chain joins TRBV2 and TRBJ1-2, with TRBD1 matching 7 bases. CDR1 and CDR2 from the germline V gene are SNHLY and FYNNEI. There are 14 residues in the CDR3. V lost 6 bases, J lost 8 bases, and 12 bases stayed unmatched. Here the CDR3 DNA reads TGTGCCAGCAGCCAGGGACAGATCGTGAACGGCTACACCTTC. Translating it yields CASSQGQIVNGYTF.

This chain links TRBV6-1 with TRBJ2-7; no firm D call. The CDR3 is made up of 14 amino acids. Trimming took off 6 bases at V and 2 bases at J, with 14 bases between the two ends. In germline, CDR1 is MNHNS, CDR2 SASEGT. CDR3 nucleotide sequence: TGTGCCAGCAGCCCAGGATTCACACCCTACGAGCAGTACTTC. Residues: CASSPGFTPYEQYF.

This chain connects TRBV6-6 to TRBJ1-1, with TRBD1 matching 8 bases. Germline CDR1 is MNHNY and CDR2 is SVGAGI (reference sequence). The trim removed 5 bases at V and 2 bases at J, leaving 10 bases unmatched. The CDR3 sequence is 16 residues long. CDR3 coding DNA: TGTGCCAGCAGTCAAACCCCTGACAGGGGCAACACTGAAGCTTTCTTT. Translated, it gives CASSQTPDRGNTEAFF.

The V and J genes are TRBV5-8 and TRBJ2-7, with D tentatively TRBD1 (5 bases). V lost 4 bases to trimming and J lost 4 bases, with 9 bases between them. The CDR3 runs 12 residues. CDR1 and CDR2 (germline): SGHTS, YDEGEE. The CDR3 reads CASSRRQYEQYF. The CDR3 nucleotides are TGTGCCAGCAGCCGGAGACAGTACGAGCAGTACTTC.

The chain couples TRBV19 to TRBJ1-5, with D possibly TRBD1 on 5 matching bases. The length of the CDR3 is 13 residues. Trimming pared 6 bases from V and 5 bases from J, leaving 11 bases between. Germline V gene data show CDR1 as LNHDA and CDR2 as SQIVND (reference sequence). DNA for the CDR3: TGTGCCAGTAGGCCAGGGCGACATCAGCCCCAGCATTTT. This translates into CASRPGRHQPQHF.

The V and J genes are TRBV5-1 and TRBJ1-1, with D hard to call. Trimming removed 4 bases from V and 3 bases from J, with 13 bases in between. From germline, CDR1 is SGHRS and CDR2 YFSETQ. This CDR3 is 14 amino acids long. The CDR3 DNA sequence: TGCGCCAGCAGCCCCGCAAGAGGAGACACTGAAGCTTTCTTT. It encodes CASSPARGDTEAFF.

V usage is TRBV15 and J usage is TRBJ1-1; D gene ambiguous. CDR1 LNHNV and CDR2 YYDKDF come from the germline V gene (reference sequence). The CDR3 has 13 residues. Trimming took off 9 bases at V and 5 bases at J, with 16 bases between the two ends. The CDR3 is CATSPRRGTEAFF. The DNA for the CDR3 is TGTGCCACGAGCCCCCGACGGGGAACTGAAGCTTTCTTT.

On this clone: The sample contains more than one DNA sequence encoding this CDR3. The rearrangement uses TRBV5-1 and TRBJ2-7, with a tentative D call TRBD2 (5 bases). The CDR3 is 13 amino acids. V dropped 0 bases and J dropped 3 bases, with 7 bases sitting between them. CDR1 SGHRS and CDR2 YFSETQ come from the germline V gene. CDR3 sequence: CASSLASSYEQYF. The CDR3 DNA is TGCGCCAGCAGCTTGGCTAGCAGCTACGAGCAGTACTTC.